Described below is a single TCR beta chain sequence and its context. What it binds is unknown. Sequencing used immunoSEQ multiplex PCR; TCRdb keeps in-frame clones, though not all of them. The sample contains approximately 99,000 clones, approximately 90% of which appear only once. This sample is part of a study of OX40 agonist ivuxolimab in advanced cancers. Overall study context: Therapy given before enrollment (anti-PD-1, anti-PD-L1 or anti-CTLA-4) was allowed, and around 41% had some.

Whole-study findings and limits: Fewer expanded clones were found on average in CD4+ than in CD8+ T cells.

The V end was cut by 3 bases, the J end by 0 bases, with 12 bases between. The CDR3 contains 16 residues. CDR1 and CDR2 (germline): KGHSH, LQKENI. Here the sequenced sample was CD4+ or CD8+ T cells sorted from blood, taken in a trial of the OX40 agonist ivuxolimab. The J gene is TRBJ1-3, the V gene TRBV18, with TRBD1 as a possible D gene (5 bases). This TCR derives from an adult with an advanced solid tumor such as melanoma, head and neck, liver or kidney cancer. The CDR3 spells CASSPQSGISGNTIYF. The CDR3 DNA is TGTGCCAGCTCACCCCAATCAGGGATCTCTGGAAACACCATATATTTT.